This TCR beta chain was recorded in a study of cytomegalovirus exposure and HLA in healthy donors. About the study: HLA-typed donors were the source of around 87 million unique TCRs, which an early data release held. Study outcomes and limitations: Cytomegalovirus association was assigned to 150 to 200 TCR beta chains. TCR beta V- and J-gene trimming was later associated with a missense DCLRE1C variant.

13 Jbeta primers and 60 Vbeta primers were used for the PCR. Clones were read by immunoSEQ multiplex PCR, and TCRdb kept only the in-frame ones, dropping some. The profile shows over 150,000 clones, about 81% of them singletons. This CDR3 has 13 residues. The junction had 5 bases not matched to a gene; V was cut back by 2 bases and J by 7 bases. Germline values: CDR1 MDHEN, CDR2 SYDVKM. About this clone: Antigen unknown.

The V call is TRBV28, the J call TRBJ2-7; 7 bases fit TRBD2. The TCR comes from a woman aged 18-30 years in good health and CMV-seronegative. The material sequenced was PBMCs. CDR3 sequence: CASSLMPGGEQYF. The CDR3 DNA reads TGTGCCAGCAGTTTAATGCCGGGGGGTGAGCAGTACTTC.